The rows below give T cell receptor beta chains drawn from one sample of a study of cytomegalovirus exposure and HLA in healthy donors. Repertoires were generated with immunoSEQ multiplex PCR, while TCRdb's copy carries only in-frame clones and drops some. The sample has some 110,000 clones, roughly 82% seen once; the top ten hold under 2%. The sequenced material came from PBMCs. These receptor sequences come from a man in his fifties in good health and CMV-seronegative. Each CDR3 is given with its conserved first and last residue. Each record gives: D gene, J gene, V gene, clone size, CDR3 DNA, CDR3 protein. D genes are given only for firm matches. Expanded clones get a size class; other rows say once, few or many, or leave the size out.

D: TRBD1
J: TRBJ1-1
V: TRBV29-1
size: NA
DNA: TGCAGCGTCCAGGGGGCGTTGAACACTGAAGCTTTCTTT
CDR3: CSVQGALNTEAFF

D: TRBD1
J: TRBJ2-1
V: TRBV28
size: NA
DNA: TGTGCCAGCAGTTTTCGCCCCCCGGGACAGTACAATGAGCAGTTCTTC
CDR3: CASSFRPPGQYNEQFF

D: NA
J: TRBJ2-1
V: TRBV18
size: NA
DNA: TGTGCCAGCTCACCAGGACAGACCAATGAGCAGTTCTTC
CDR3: CASSPGQTNEQFF

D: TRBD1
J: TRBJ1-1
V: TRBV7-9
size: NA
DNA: TGTGCCAGCAGCTTTCGGACAGGGGGCCGGAACACTGAAGCTTTCTTT
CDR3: CASSFRTGGRNTEAFF

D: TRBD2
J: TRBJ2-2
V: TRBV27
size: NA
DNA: TGTGCCAGCAGTTTCACCGTAGCGGGGGATTACACCGGGGAGCTGTTTTTT
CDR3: CASSFTVAGDYTGELFF

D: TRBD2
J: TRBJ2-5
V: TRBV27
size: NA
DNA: TGTGCCAGCAGTGAGAATAGCGGGGGGGCCTTTGAGACCCAGTACTTC
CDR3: CASSENSGGAFETQYF

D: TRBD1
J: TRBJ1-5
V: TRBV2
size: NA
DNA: TGTGCCAGCAGAGCCCGGGACAGTAGCAATCAGCCCCAGCATTTT
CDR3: CASRARDSSNQPQHF

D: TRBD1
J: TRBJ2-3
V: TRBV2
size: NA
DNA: TGTGCCAGCAGTACACAGGGGTTCACAGATACGCAGTATTTT
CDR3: CASSTQGFTDTQYF

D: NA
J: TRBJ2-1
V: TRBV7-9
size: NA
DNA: TGTGCCAGCAGCTTAGTAGAGAATGAGCAGTTCTTC
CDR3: CASSLVENEQFF

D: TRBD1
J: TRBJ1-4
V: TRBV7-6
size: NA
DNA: TGTGCCAGCAGCTTGTCTAGTGGACAGGGTTTTATAGAAAAACTGTTTTTT
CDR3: CASSLSSGQGFIEKLFF

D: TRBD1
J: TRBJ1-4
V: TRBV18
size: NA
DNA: TGTGCCAGCCAACAGGGGAAGGACGAAAAACTGTTTTTT
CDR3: CASQQGKDEKLFF

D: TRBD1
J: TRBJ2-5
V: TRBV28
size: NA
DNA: TGTGCCAGCAGCCGGGGACAGGGGGCCGGGGAAGAGACCCAGTACTTC
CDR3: CASSRGQGAGEETQYF

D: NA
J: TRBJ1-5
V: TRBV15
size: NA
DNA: TGTGCCACCAGCAGAGATCTCAATCAGCCCCAGCATTTT
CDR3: CATSRDLNQPQHF

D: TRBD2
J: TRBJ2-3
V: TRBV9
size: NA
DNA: TGTGCCAGCAGCCTTCATGGGGTAGCGGGGGGTACAGATACGCAGTATTTT
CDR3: CASSLHGVAGGTDTQYF

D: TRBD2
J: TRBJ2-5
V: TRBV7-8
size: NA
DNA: TGTGCCAGCAGCTTAGTCAGGCGGGGGGGCCTCTTGGCCCAGTACTTC
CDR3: CASSLVRRGGLLAQYF

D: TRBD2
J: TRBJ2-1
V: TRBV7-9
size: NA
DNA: TGTTCCACCCGGCGGGGGGAAGACAATGAGCAGTTCTTC
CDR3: CSTRRGEDNEQFF

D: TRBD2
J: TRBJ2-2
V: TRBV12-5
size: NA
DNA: TGTGCTAGTGGTTTGGTCTTGGGGGGGACTCCTTATGCCGGGGAGCTGTTTTTT
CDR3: CASGLVLGGTPYAGELFF

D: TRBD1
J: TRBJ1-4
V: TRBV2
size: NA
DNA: TGTGCCAGCAGCCCTCGAAGGACAGGGGGAGATGAAAAACTGTTTTTT
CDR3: CASSPRRTGGDEKLFF

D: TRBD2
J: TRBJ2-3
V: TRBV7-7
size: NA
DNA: TGTGCTAGCAGCACTCGACTAGCCTCAGATACGCAGTATTTT
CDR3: CASSTRLASDTQYF

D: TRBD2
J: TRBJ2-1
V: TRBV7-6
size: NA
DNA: TGTGCCAGCAGCTTAGTCCCCCTAGCGGGTTCCTACAATGAGCAGTTCTTC
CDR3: CASSLVPLAGSYNEQFF

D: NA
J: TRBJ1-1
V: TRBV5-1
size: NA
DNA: TGCGCCAGCAGCCCATCCCGATCGACAGCCCCAATGAACACTGAAGCTTTCTTT
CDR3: CASSPSRSTAPMNTEAFF

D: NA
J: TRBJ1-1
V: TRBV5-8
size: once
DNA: TGTGCCAGCAGCTTGGGAGGCAACACTGAAGCTTTCTTT
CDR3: CASSLGGNTEAFF

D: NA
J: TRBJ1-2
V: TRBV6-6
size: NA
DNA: TGTGCCAGCAGTAATCCAATGGGCTACACCTTC
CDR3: CASSNPMGYTF

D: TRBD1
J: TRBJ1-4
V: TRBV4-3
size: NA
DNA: TGCGCCAGCAGCCAAGTTCCGGGACAGGGGGACGGTTTCGGTGAAAAACTGTTTTTT
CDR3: CASSQVPGQGDGFGEKLFF

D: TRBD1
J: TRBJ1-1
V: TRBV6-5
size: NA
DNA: TGTGCCAGCAGTACACCAGGACAGGGACGGACTGAAGCTTTCTTT
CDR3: CASSTPGQGRTEAFF

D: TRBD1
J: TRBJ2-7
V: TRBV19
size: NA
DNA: TGTGCCAGTAGCGCAGGGGGCTACGAGCAGTACTTC
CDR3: CASSAGGYEQYF

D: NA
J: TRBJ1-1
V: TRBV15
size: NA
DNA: TGTGCCACCAGCAGACCTACCGGGGGGGGCACTGAAGCTTTCTTT
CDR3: CATSRPTGGGTEAFF

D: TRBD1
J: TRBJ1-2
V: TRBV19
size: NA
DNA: TGTGCCAGTAGTACCACCCCCCAGGGGGGTCATGGCTACACCTTC
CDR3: CASSTTPQGGHGYTF

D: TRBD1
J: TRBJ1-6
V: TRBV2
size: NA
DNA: TGTGCCAGCAGACCGGGACAGATGAACTCCTATAATTCACCCCTCCACTTT
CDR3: CASRPGQMNSYNSPLHF

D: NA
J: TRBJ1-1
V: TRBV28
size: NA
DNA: TGTGCCAGCAGTCTAACCGATCAGGGGAAAGCTTTCTTT
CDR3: CASSLTDQGKAFF

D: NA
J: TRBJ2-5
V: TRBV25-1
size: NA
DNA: TGTGCCAGCAGTGGCGGCGTGGCCCAGTACTTC
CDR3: CASSGGVAQYF

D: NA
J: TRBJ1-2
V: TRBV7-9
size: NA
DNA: TGTGCCAGCAGCCGAGACAGGAATGGCTACACCTTC
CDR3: CASSRDRNGYTF

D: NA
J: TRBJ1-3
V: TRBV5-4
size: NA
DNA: TGTGCCAGCAGCAACTATGACTCTGGAAACACCATATATTTT
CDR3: CASSNYDSGNTIYF

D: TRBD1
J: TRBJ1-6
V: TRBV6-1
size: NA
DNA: TGTGCCAGCAGTGAAAGGGGGCAGGCATCTAATTCACCCCTCCACTTT
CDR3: CASSERGQASNSPLHF

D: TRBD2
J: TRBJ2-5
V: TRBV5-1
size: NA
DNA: TGCGCCAGCAGTCCCGGGACTAGCGGAGAGACCCAGTACTTC
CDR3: CASSPGTSGETQYF

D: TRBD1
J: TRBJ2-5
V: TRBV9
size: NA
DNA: TGTGCCAGCAGCGTTGGACCGGGACAGGGTAAAGAGACCCAGTACTTC
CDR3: CASSVGPGQGKETQYF

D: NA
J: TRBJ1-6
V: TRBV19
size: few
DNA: TGTGCCAGTAGTATACGGGAAGGCTCCCTCCACTTT
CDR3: CASSIREGSLHF

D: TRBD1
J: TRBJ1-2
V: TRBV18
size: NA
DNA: TGTGCCAGCTCACCTACGACCGGGACAGGGTCTGAACTGCCCTTC
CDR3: CASSPTTGTGSELPF

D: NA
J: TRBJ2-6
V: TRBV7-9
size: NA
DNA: TGTTCCAGCAGCCCGGGGTTGTACTCTGGGGCCAACGTCCTGACTTTC
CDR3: CSSSPGLYSGANVLTF

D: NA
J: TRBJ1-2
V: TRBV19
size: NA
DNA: TGTGCCAGTAGTATAGATCGAGGCAGCTCTTATGGCTACACCTTC
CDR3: CASSIDRGSSYGYTF

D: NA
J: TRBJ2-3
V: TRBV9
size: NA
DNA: TGTGCCAGCAGCGTGAGACTAGGTACAGATACGCAGTATTTT
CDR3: CASSVRLGTDTQYF

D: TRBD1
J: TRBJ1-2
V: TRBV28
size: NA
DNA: TGTGCCAGCCAGACAGGGGGTGGCTACACCTTC
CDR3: CASQTGGGYTF

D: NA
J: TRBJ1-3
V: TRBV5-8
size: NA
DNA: TGTGCCAGCAGGAGGATCCCCCCTGGAAACACCATATATTTT
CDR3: CASRRIPPGNTIYF

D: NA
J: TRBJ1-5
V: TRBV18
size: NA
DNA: TGTGCCAGCTCACTCCAGGAGGGGAGCAATCAGCCCCAGCATTTT
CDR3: CASSLQEGSNQPQHF

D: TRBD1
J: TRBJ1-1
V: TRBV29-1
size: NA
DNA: TGCAGCGTTGGGACAGGGGAAACTGAAGCTTTCTTT
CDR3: CSVGTGETEAFF

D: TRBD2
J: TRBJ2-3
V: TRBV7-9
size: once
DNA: TGTGCCAGCAGCCCCATCCGGGAGGTGTGGGATACGCAGTATTTT
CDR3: CASSPIREVWDTQYF

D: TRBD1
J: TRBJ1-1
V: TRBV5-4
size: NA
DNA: TGTGCCAGCAGCTTGCCCCTCCCGGGACAGGGGGCACGAGCTTTCTTT
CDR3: CASSLPLPGQGARAFF

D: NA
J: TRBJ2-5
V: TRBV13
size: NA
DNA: TGTGCCAGCAGCCAAGGGGCTGGGACCCAGTACTTC
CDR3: CASSQGAGTQYF

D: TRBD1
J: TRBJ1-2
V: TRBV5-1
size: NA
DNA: TGCGCCAGCTCCGGGACAGGGGATGGGTATGGCTACACCTTC
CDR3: CASSGTGDGYGYTF

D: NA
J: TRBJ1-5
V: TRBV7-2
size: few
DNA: TGTGCCAGCAGCTTATCTGCGGGGAATCAGCCCCAGCATTTT
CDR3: CASSLSAGNQPQHF

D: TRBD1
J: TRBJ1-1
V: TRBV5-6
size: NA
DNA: TGTGCCAGCAGCGCACGACAGGGGTTGGGCACTGAAGCTTTCTTT
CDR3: CASSARQGLGTEAFF

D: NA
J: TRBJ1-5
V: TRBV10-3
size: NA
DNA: TGTGCCATCAGTGAGTGGGGGGGAAGAAATCAGCCCCAGCATTTT
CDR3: CAISEWGGRNQPQHF

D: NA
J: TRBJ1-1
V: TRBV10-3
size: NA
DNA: TGTGCCACCGGACAGATGAACACTGAAGCTTTCTTT
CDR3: CATGQMNTEAFF

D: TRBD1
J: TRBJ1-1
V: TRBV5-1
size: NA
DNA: TGCGCCAGCAGCTCGGGACAGATGAACACTGAAGCTTTCTTT
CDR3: CASSSGQMNTEAFF

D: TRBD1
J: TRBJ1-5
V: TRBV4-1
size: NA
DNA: TGCGCCAGCAGCCAAGATTGGACAGGAGGCAATCAGCCCCAGCATTTT
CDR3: CASSQDWTGGNQPQHF

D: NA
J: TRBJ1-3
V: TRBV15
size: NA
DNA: TGTGCCACCAGCACAGGGTGGTCTGGAAACACCATATATTTT
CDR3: CATSTGWSGNTIYF

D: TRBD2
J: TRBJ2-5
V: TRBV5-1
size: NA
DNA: TGCGCCAGCACCCCCGGGTTAAGCGGGGGACATGGAGAGACCCAGTACTTC
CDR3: CASTPGLSGGHGETQYF

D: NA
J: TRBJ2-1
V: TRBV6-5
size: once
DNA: TGTGCCAGCAGTTGGCTAGGCCTAAACAATGAGCAGTTCTTC
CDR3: CASSWLGLNNEQFF

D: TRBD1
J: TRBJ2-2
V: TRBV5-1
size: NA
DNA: TGCGCCAGCAGCTTGGCCTCAGGGACAGTGAACACCGGGGAGCTGTTTTTT
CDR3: CASSLASGTVNTGELFF

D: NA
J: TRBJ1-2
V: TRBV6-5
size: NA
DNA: TGTGCCAGCAGTTCATGGACAGATAACTATGGCTACACCTTC
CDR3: CASSSWTDNYGYTF